The rows below give T cell receptor beta chains drawn from one sample of a study of CD8+CD57+ T cells in acquired aplastic anemia. One entry per CDR3 protein, called by TCRdb with MiXCR from the reads. The sample records about 220,000 distinct CDR3 sequences, about 37% being singletons. The sequenced sample was sorted CD4+, CD8+, or CD8+CD57+ T cells (not recorded which) from PBMCs. The origin of the receptors is a human donor in good health, serving as a control. Both conserved end residues are part of each CDR3. Fields, in order: J gene, clone size, V gene, D gene, CDR3 DNA, CDR3 protein. The D gene is left open where the match is weak. The listing skips clone size in some rows; elsewhere it reads once, few, many or a size class.

j_call: TRBJ2-5; clone_size: few; v_call: TRBV27; d_call: TRBD2; cdr3_nt: TGTGCCAGCAGTTTAAGACTAGCGGGACGAGAGACCCAGTACTTC; cdr3_aa: CASSLRLAGRETQYF
j_call: TRBJ2-3; clone_size: many; v_call: TRBV7-9; d_call: TRBD1; cdr3_nt: TGTGCCAGCAGCCCCAAAGGGGGCGCAACAGATACGCAGTATTTT; cdr3_aa: CASSPKGGATDTQYF
j_call: TRBJ1-2; clone_size: many; v_call: TRBV9; d_call: TRBD1; cdr3_nt: TGTGCCAGCAGCCTCCGTTTTGGGGGACAGGGGGCAAACTATGGCTACACCTTC; cdr3_aa: CASSLRFGGQGANYGYTF
j_call: TRBJ2-3; clone_size: many; v_call: TRBV25-1; d_call: TRBD2; cdr3_nt: TGTGCCAGCAGTGATAGTAGCGGGGCCCGCCATACGCAGTATTTT; cdr3_aa: CASSDSSGARHTQYF
j_call: TRBJ2-3; clone_size: .; v_call: TRBV15; d_call: .; cdr3_nt: TGTGCCACCAGCAGAGATACAGATACGCAGTATTTT; cdr3_aa: CATSRDTDTQYF
j_call: TRBJ2-1; clone_size: once; v_call: TRBV11-1; d_call: .; cdr3_nt: TGTGCCAGCAGCTTAGGGTCGGAATACGATGAGCAGTTCTTC; cdr3_aa: CASSLGSEYDEQFF
j_call: TRBJ2-2; clone_size: many; v_call: TRBV2; d_call: TRBD2; cdr3_nt: TGTGCCAGCAGTCAAGGACTAGCGTTCGGGGAGCTGTTTTTT; cdr3_aa: CASSQGLAFGELFF
j_call: TRBJ2-1; clone_size: many; v_call: TRBV10-1; d_call: .; cdr3_nt: TGCGCCAGCAGTGAGAGGGCAGGGAACAATGAGCAGTTCTTC; cdr3_aa: CASSERAGNNEQFF
j_call: TRBJ2-3; clone_size: many; v_call: TRBV2; d_call: TRBD2; cdr3_nt: TGTGCCAGCTTTAAAACGAGCCGCGGGGGAGATACGCAGTATTTT; cdr3_aa: CASFKTSRGGDTQYF
j_call: TRBJ2-7; clone_size: many; v_call: TRBV10-1; d_call: .; cdr3_nt: TGCGCCAGCAGTGAGTCGCCCGTCCGTGAGCAGTACTTC; cdr3_aa: CASSESPVREQYF
j_call: TRBJ2-7; clone_size: .; v_call: TRBV18; d_call: .; cdr3_nt: TGTGCCAGCTCACGGGGATCCGGGCGGGACAGCTACGAGCAGTACTTC; cdr3_aa: CASSRGSGRDSYEQYF
j_call: TRBJ2-3; clone_size: once; v_call: TRBV10-3; d_call: TRBD1; cdr3_nt: TGTGCCATCAGTGAGTCGAAGGTCGGGGACAGGGATGGTGCAGATACGCAGTATTTT; cdr3_aa: CAISESKVGDRDGADTQYF
j_call: TRBJ2-5; clone_size: many; v_call: TRBV6-1; d_call: TRBD1; cdr3_nt: TGTGCCAGCAGTGGACCTGACAGGGGGAGGGAGACCCAGTACTTC; cdr3_aa: CASSGPDRGRETQYF
j_call: TRBJ1-3; clone_size: many; v_call: TRBV12-3/TRBV12-4; d_call: .; cdr3_nt: TGTGCCAGCACTCTGCCGCAGGGCTCTGGAAACACCATATATTTT; cdr3_aa: CASTLPQGSGNTIYF
j_call: TRBJ2-1; clone_size: .; v_call: TRBV7-3; d_call: TRBD2; cdr3_nt: TGTGCCAGCAGCCCGGGAGGCTATGGGCAGTTCTTC; cdr3_aa: CASSPGGYGQFF
j_call: TRBJ2-5; clone_size: .; v_call: TRBV6-1; d_call: .; cdr3_nt: TGTGCCAGCAGACCCAGGGCCACCCAAGAGACCCAGTACTTC; cdr3_aa: CASRPRATQETQYF
j_call: TRBJ2-5; clone_size: many; v_call: TRBV6-6; d_call: .; cdr3_nt: TGTGCCAGCAGCTACCAAGAGACCCAGTACTTC; cdr3_aa: CASSYQETQYF
j_call: TRBJ2-3; clone_size: many; v_call: TRBV20-1; d_call: TRBD2; cdr3_nt: TGCAGTGCTACTAGCGGGAGCGGGGGAGGCACAGATACGCAGTATTTT; cdr3_aa: CSATSGSGGGTDTQYF
j_call: TRBJ2-3; clone_size: many; v_call: TRBV12-3/TRBV12-4; d_call: .; cdr3_nt: TGTGCCAGCAGTCCGTCTGCTCGTACAGATACGCAGTATTTT; cdr3_aa: CASSPSARTDTQYF
j_call: TRBJ2-7; clone_size: .; v_call: TRBV19; d_call: TRBD1; cdr3_nt: TGTGCCAGTAGTATAGGCAGGGGGCCGTACGAGCAGTACTTC; cdr3_aa: CASSIGRGPYEQYF
j_call: TRBJ1-5; clone_size: once; v_call: TRBV7-9; d_call: .; cdr3_nt: TGTGCCAGCAGCCACGAGTATCAGCCCCAGCATTTT; cdr3_aa: CASSHEYQPQHF
j_call: TRBJ1-6; clone_size: few; v_call: TRBV12-3/TRBV12-4; d_call: .; cdr3_nt: TGTGCCAGCAGTTTTAACCCCATCCTTACCGGGACGAAAAATAATTCACCCCTCCACTTT; cdr3_aa: CASSFNPILTGTKNNSPLHF
j_call: TRBJ1-3; clone_size: .; v_call: TRBV6-5; d_call: .; cdr3_nt: TGTGCCAGCACTAACCCCGGGAACACCATATATTTT; cdr3_aa: CASTNPGNTIYF
j_call: TRBJ1-1; clone_size: few; v_call: TRBV4-1; d_call: .; cdr3_nt: TGCGCCAGCAGCCCAAAGACAGCCATGAACACTGAAGCTTTCTTT; cdr3_aa: CASSPKTAMNTEAFF
j_call: TRBJ2-3; clone_size: few; v_call: TRBV13; d_call: .; cdr3_nt: TGTGCCAGCAGCTCCGGCTGGGAGTTAGCTGGATCTAGCACAGATACGCAGTATTTT; cdr3_aa: CASSSGWELAGSSTDTQYF
j_call: TRBJ1-1; clone_size: many; v_call: TRBV10-1; d_call: .; cdr3_nt: TGCGCCAGCCGCCGGACCCCTAACACTGAAGCTTTCTTT; cdr3_aa: CASRRTPNTEAFF
j_call: TRBJ1-2; clone_size: many; v_call: TRBV2; d_call: .; cdr3_nt: TGTGCCAGCAGGAAGGATCAGATAAACTATGGCTACACCTTC; cdr3_aa: CASRKDQINYGYTF
j_call: TRBJ1-4; clone_size: few; v_call: TRBV4-1; d_call: .; cdr3_nt: TGCGCCAGCTCCCATGGAATCAGGGTTTCCGATGAAAAACTGTTTTTT; cdr3_aa: CASSHGIRVSDEKLFF
j_call: TRBJ2-1; clone_size: many; v_call: TRBV2; d_call: .; cdr3_nt: TGTGCCAGCCAGCCGGACAGCTACAATGAGCAGTTCTTC; cdr3_aa: CASQPDSYNEQFF